This T cell receptor beta chain was found in a study of CD8+CD57+ T cells in acquired aplastic anemia. Individuals selected for sequencing had exhibited CD8+CD57+ cell expansion on flow cytometry. This CDR3 has 13 residues. The V gene lost 7 bases and the J gene lost 4 bases, with 13 bases spanning the gap. Per germline, CDR1 ENHRY and CDR2 SYGVKD. The template used for profiling TCR beta VDJ and CDR3 was genomic DNA. From the reads, TCRdb called clonotypes with MiXCR, one entry per CDR3 protein. This table holds about 200,000 distinct CDR3 sequences, 55% to 65% found once. The sequence was collected from a human donor with aplastic anemia. V and J are TRBV10-3 and TRBJ1-1, with D tentatively TRBD1 (5 bases). Sequenced: sorted CD4+, CD8+, or CD8+CD57+ T cells (not recorded which) from PBMCs. Here the CDR3 reads CAITNDRTTEAFF. The CDR3 DNA sequence: TGTGCCATCACAAACGACAGAACCACTGAAGCTTTCTTT.